These 31 T cell receptor beta chains share one sample of origin, sequenced in a study of blood T cell repertoires in COVID-19. Assay: immunoSEQ multiplex PCR; the TCRdb copy retains only in-frame clones and omits some. The table records about 100,000 clones, around four fifths of them present only once. Sequencing used peripheral blood. These receptors were collected from a woman aged 70-85 years with acute or convalescent COVID-19.

The rearrangement uses TRBV2 and TRBJ2-5; the match to TRBD2 covers 14 bases. CDR1 and CDR2 (germline): SNHLY, FYNNEI. J lost 6 bases, V lost 8 bases, and 5 bases had no gene match. The CDR3 runs 14 residues. The CDR3 sequence is CASAGTSGGKTQYF. Here the CDR3 DNA reads TGTGCCAGCGCCGGGACTAGCGGGGGAAAGACCCAGTACTTC.

The V call is TRBV4-1, the J call TRBJ1-4; D perhaps matches TRBD1 (6 bases). Trimming cost V 0 bases and J 7 bases, with 15 bases left between them. Germline CDR1 is MGHRA and CDR2 is YSYEKL. There are 16 residues in the CDR3. The CDR3 loop is CASSQDKSGGGEKLFF. In nucleotides, the CDR3 is TGCGCCAGCAGCCAAGATAAATCGGGGGGCGGTGAAAAACTGTTTTTT.

This chain joins TRBV29-1 and TRBJ1-1; no reliable D call. Per the germline V gene, CDR1 is SQVTM and CDR2 is ANQGSEA. This CDR3 region has 11 residues. The V gene lost 3 bases and the J gene lost 5 bases, with 7 bases spanning the gap. This CDR3 reads CSVEHATEAFF. The DNA of the CDR3 is TGCAGCGTTGAGCACGCGACTGAAGCTTTCTTT. Full variable domain (outside the CDR3, taken from reference TRBV29-1 and TRBJ1-1): SAVISQKPSRDICQRGTSLTIQCQVDSQVTMMFWYRQQPGQSLTLIATANQGSEATYESGFVIDKFPISRPNLTFSTLTVSNMSPEDSSIYLCSVEHATEAFFGQGTRLTVV.

The J gene is TRBJ2-7, the V gene TRBV7-2, with 8 bases fitting TRBD1. V gave up 4 bases and J gave up 9 bases; unmatched junction bases: 5. This CDR3 has 12 residues. CDR1 is SGHTA and CDR2 is FQGNSA in the germline V gene. The CDR3 reads CASSYRQGRQYV. As DNA, the CDR3 is TGTGCCAGCAGCTACAGACAGGGGAGGCAGTACGTC.

The V and J genes are TRBV28 and TRBJ1-6; weak D call: TRBD1 (5 bases). Between the trimmed V and J ends, which lost 6 bases and 10 bases, there was a span of 16 bases. Looked up from germline, CDR1 is MDHEN and CDR2 is SYDVKM. CDR3 size: 14 residues. Written as DNA, the CDR3 is TGTGCCAGCAGACCGGGACTTTGGGGCTCACCCCTCCACTTT. Amino acid sequence: CASRPGLWGSPLHF.

This clone appeared a few times. This rearrangement joins TRBV19 to TRBJ2-1, with 7 bases matching TRBD1. CDR1 is LNHDA, CDR2 SQIVND, per germline (reference sequence). V lost 4 bases and J lost 6; bases outside the gene matches: 15. The CDR3 covers 17 residues. Here the CDR3 reads CASSSTTGESWVNEQFF. The CDR3 DNA reads as TGTGCCAGTAGTAGCACCACAGGGGAATCTTGGGTCAATGAGCAGTTCTTC.

The genes are TRBV2 and TRBJ2-7; 7 positions agree with TRBD1. After removal of 6 bases from V and 6 bases from J, the junction contained 17 bases not matched to a gene. This CDR3 is built from 16 residues. Germline CDR1 reads SNHLY; CDR2 reads FYNNEI. The CDR3 DNA follows: TGTGCCAGCAGAGCCACGACAGGGTCCCCCTCCCTCGAGCAGTACTTC. The encoded protein is CASRATTGSPSLEQYF.

The rearrangement joins TRBV6-6 to TRBJ2-7; maybe TRBD2 (7 bases). Germline loops: CDR1 MNHNY, CDR2 SVGAGI (reference sequence). CDR3 length: 14 residues. Between the trimmed V and J ends, which lost 4 bases and 3 bases, there was a span of 13 bases. The CDR3 is CASSSTGGGYEQYF. Here the CDR3 DNA reads TGTGCCAGCAGTTCTACGGGGGGCGGCTACGAGCAGTACTTC.

The rearrangement joins TRBV9 to TRBJ1-1; 7 bases map to TRBD1. Losses at the gene ends were 1 base for V and 6 bases for J; bases not matched to a gene: 3. This CDR3 is built from 13 residues. Germline CDR1 reads SGDLS; CDR2 reads YYNGEE. The CDR3 region is CASSVSGTAEAFF. CDR3 nucleotides: TGTGCCAGCAGCGTATCCGGGACAGCTGAAGCTTTCTTT.

This clone was detected only once. This chain joins TRBV3-1 (or the pseudogene TRBV3-2) and TRBJ1-1; no reliable D call. The V gene lost 0 bases and the J gene lost 1 base, with 6 bases spanning the gap. This CDR3 is built from 14 residues. Per the germline V gene, CDR1 is LGHDT and CDR2 is YNNKEL (reference sequence). CDR3 residues: CASSQDARNTEAFF. CDR3 bases: TGTGCCAGCAGCCAAGACGCGAGGAACACTGAAGCTTTCTTT.

The chain recombines TRBV28 with TRBJ1-1; D is uncertain. This CDR3 is 13 amino acids long. Trimming shortened V by 5 bases and J by 1 base, and 8 bases separated the two germline ends. Germline-derived CDR1 and CDR2 are MDHEN and SYDVKM. CDR3 DNA sequence: TGTGCCAGCAGTCTGGTCGGGAACACTGAAGCTTTCTTT. Protein: CASSLVGNTEAFF. The variable domain in full, with the rest retrieved from reference TRBV28 and TRBJ1-1, is DVKVTQSSRYLVKRTGEKVFLECVQDMDHENMFWYRQDPGLGLRLIYFSYDVKMKEKGDIPEGYSVSREKKERFSLILESASTNQTSMYLCASSLVGNTEAFFGQGTRLTVV.

V is TRBV28 and J is TRBJ1-2; D gene ambiguous. The V end lost 7 bases, the J end lost 6 bases, and 21 bases lay between the germline ends. The length of the CDR3 is 15 residues. CDR1 is MDHEN and CDR2 is SYDVKM in the germline V gene. The CDR3 DNA is TGTGCCAGCACCGTGAGGGTTACCTGGAAAAATGGCTACACCTTC. Its protein product is CASTVRVTWKNGYTF.

The chain uses TRBV12-3 or TRBV12-4 and TRBJ2-7; TRBD1 is a possible D gene (6 bases). Trimming removed 1 base at V and 5 bases at J, with 9 bases between. The CDR3 has 13 amino acids. This CDR3 reads CASSLVRGHEQYF. DNA for the CDR3: TGTGCCAGCAGTTTAGTCAGGGGCCACGAGCAGTACTTC.

The gene calls are TRBV5-1 and TRBJ2-3; the match to TRBD1 covers 10 bases. The ends lost 4 bases at V and 2 bases at J; junction bases unmatched: 10. From germline, CDR1 is SGHRS and CDR2 YFSETQ. This CDR3 spans 17 amino acids. CDR3: CASSSLWTGGATDTQYF. The CDR3, as DNA: TGCGCCAGCAGCAGCTTATGGACAGGGGGGGCCACAGATACGCAGTATTTT.

The chain couples TRBV29-1 to TRBJ2-1; TRBD1 might be the D (6 bases). The CDR3 extends over 13 amino acids. V lost 3 bases, J lost 6 bases, and 12 bases lay in between. Looked up from germline, CDR1 is SQVTM and CDR2 is ANQGSEA. The CDR3 bases are TGCAGCGTTGATATTGTAGGGGGCAATGAGCAGTTCTTC. Translation gives CSVDIVGGNEQFF.

The sample holds a few counts of this clone. This chain links TRBV5-1 with TRBJ2-1, with TRBD2 matching 14 bases. With V trimmed by 0 bases and J by 7 bases, 6 bases remained unmatched. The CDR3 has 17 amino acids. Germline values: CDR1 SGHRS, CDR2 YFSETQ. The CDR3 loop reads CASSLGPGLAGVNEQFF. CDR3 nucleotide sequence: TGCGCCAGCAGCTTGGGCCCGGGACTAGCGGGGGTTAATGAGCAGTTCTTC.

This clone was seen once. This rearrangement joins TRBV28 to TRBJ2-3; D is ambiguous. The CDR3 loop spans 12 amino acids. Germline V CDR1 and CDR2: MDHEN, SYDVKM. The V and J ends lost 6 bases and 2 bases respectively, with 6 bases between them. The CDR3 reads CASRTSTDTQYF. CDR3 sequence (DNA): TGTGCCAGCAGAACTTCCACAGATACGCAGTATTTT.

The rearrangement joins TRBV30 to TRBJ2-2, with 10 positions matching TRBD1. In germline, CDR1 is GTSNPN, CDR2 SVGIG (reference sequence). This CDR3 has 16 amino acids. V gave up 2 bases and J gave up 7 bases; unmatched junction bases: 10. This CDR3 reads CAWSPLGTGVVGELFF. The CDR3 DNA follows: TGTGCCTGGAGTCCCCTAGGGACAGGGGTTGTCGGGGAGCTGTTTTTT.

This chain joins TRBV11-1 and TRBJ1-4; D not certain. Per germline, CDR1 SGHAT and CDR2 FQDESV (reference sequence). This CDR3 is built from 14 residues. Between the trimmed V and J ends, which lost 5 bases and 7 bases, there was a span of 14 bases. As DNA, the CDR3 is TGTGCCAGCAGCCGTTCACTGGCGGGTGAAAAACTGTTTTTT. It yields the protein CASSRSLAGEKLFF.

The chain couples TRBV2 to TRBJ1-3; 11 bases match TRBD1. Germline V CDR1 and CDR2: SNHLY, FYNNEI. The CDR3 extends over 15 amino acids. J gave up 2 bases and V 10 bases, and 7 bases lay outside the gene matches. Here the CDR3 reads CAKEGQGGTGNTIYF. CDR3 in DNA: TGTGCCAAGGAGGGACAGGGGGGAACTGGAAACACCATATATTTT.

The chain recombines TRBV27 with TRBJ1-3; 9 bases align to TRBD1. Germline CDR1 reads MNHEY; CDR2 reads SMNVEV (reference sequence). Trimming took 8 bases from V and 7 from J; bases not matched to a gene: 6. There are 13 residues in the CDR3. This CDR3 is CASSTGGRNTIYF. The CDR3 DNA is TGTGCCAGCTCCACAGGGGGCAGGAACACCATATATTTT.

In this sample, this clone turned up once. This CDR3 reads CASSSGDRGFNYGYTF. CDR3 DNA: TGTGCCAGCAGTTCTGGGGACAGGGGATTTAACTATGGCTACACCTTC. The chain carries TRBV28 and TRBJ1-2; 10 nucleotides align to TRBD1. Germline V lookup: CDR1 MDHEN, CDR2 SYDVKM. The ends lost 4 bases at V and 1 base at J; junction bases unmatched: 6. This CDR3 has 16 residues.

This clone was observed a handful of times. V gene TRBV12-3 or TRBV12-4 combines with J gene TRBJ1-3; D call uncertain. The ends were cut back, 4 bases at V and 4 bases at J, with 5 bases in the middle. The CDR3 totals 12 residues. This CDR3 is CASSSFGNTIYF. For the CDR3, the DNA is TGTGCCAGCAGTTCCTTCGGAAACACCATATATTTT.

V is TRBV9 and J is TRBJ2-1; D possibly corresponds to TRBD2 (6 bases). V lost 0 bases to trimming and J lost 7 bases, with 11 bases between them. This CDR3 spans 14 amino acids. Per germline, CDR1 SGDLS and CDR2 YYNGEE. CDR3 sequence: CASSVAPEGNEQFF. CDR3 nucleotides: TGTGCCAGCAGCGTAGCACCGGAGGGTAATGAGCAGTTCTTC.

The rearrangement uses TRBV6-1 and TRBJ1-5; D call uncertain. The CDR3 contains 17 residues. Looked up from germline, CDR1 is MNHNS and CDR2 is SASEGT. Deletions cut 2 bases from V and 0 bases from J, with 14 bases between. In DNA, the CDR3 is TGTGCCAGCAGTGAACCTGGGCAGACCTATAGCAATCAGCCCCAGCATTTT. This gives the protein CASSEPGQTYSNQPQHF.

The chain couples TRBV19 to TRBJ2-6; TRBD1 is a possible D gene (5 bases). Trimming left V 2 bases short and J 0 bases short, with 17 bases between. Looked up from germline, CDR1 is LNHDA and CDR2 is SQIVND (reference sequence). CDR3 length: 19 amino acids. The CDR3 DNA is TGTGCCAGTAGTATATACGTCGAGACAGTCATCTCTGGGGCCAACGTCCTGACTTTC. Encoded protein: CASSIYVETVISGANVLTF.

This chain connects TRBV5-4 to TRBJ2-5; 14 bases map to TRBD2. CDR1 SGHNT and CDR2 YYREEE come from the germline V gene (reference sequence). CDR3 length: 15 residues. J lost 6 bases, V lost 0 bases, and 1 base had no gene match. The CDR3 sequence is CASSLGLAGGKTQYF. In DNA, the CDR3 is TGTGCCAGCAGCTTGGGACTAGCGGGGGGGAAGACCCAGTACTTC.

This chain links TRBV4-3 with TRBJ2-5, with D tentatively TRBD1 (6 bases). Germline V gene data show CDR1 as LGHNA and CDR2 as YSLEER. This CDR3 has 17 amino acids. The ends were cut back, 0 bases at V and 4 bases at J, with 18 bases in the middle. The DNA for the CDR3 is TGCGCCAGCAGCCAAGATACAGGGACAACAGGGAGAGAGACCCAGTACTTC. Translation gives CASSQDTGTTGRETQYF.

The CDR3 loop is CARSDSSGANVLTF. The DNA for the CDR3 is TGTGCCAGATCGGACAGCTCTGGGGCCAACGTCCTGACTTTC. This chain joins TRBV7-9 and TRBJ2-6; D is possibly TRBD1 (6 bases). The CDR3 loop spans 14 amino acids. Between the trimmed V and J ends, which lost 9 bases and 0 bases, there was a span of 9 bases. Germline V gene data show CDR1 as SEHNR and CDR2 as FQNEAQ (reference sequence). Full variable domain (missing parts from reference TRBV7-9 and TRBJ2-6): DTGVSQNPRHKITKRGQNVTFRCDPISEHNRLYWYRQTLGQGPEFLTYFQNEAQLEKSRLLSDRFSAERPKGSFSTLEIQRTEQGDSAMYLCARSDSSGANVLTFGAGSRLTVL.

This clone was observed a few times. This chain joins TRBV7-9 and TRBJ1-1; D not certain. The CDR3 totals 13 residues. Between the trimmed V and J ends, which lost 8 bases and 1 base, there was a span of 11 bases. Germline V CDR1 and CDR2: SEHNR, FQNEAQ (reference sequence). Written as DNA, the CDR3 is TGTGCCAGCGCCCCCGACTCGAACACTGAAGCTTTCTTT. Its protein is CASAPDSNTEAFF. Variable domain in full (rest from reference TRBV7-9 and TRBJ1-1): DTGVSQNPRHKITKRGQNVTFRCDPISEHNRLYWYRQTLGQGPEFLTYFQNEAQLEKSRLLSDRFSAERPKGSFSTLEIQRTEQGDSAMYLCASAPDSNTEAFFGQGTRLTVV.

J is TRBJ1-5 and V is TRBV19, with 7 bases identical to TRBD1. CDR3 length equals 14 residues. After removal of 5 bases from V and 7 bases from J, the junction contained 8 bases not matched to a gene. Per the germline V gene, CDR1 is LNHDA and CDR2 is SQIVND (reference sequence). The CDR3 protein is CASSQDRVAQPQHF. For the CDR3, the DNA is TGTGCCAGTAGTCAAGACAGGGTAGCACAGCCCCAGCATTTT.